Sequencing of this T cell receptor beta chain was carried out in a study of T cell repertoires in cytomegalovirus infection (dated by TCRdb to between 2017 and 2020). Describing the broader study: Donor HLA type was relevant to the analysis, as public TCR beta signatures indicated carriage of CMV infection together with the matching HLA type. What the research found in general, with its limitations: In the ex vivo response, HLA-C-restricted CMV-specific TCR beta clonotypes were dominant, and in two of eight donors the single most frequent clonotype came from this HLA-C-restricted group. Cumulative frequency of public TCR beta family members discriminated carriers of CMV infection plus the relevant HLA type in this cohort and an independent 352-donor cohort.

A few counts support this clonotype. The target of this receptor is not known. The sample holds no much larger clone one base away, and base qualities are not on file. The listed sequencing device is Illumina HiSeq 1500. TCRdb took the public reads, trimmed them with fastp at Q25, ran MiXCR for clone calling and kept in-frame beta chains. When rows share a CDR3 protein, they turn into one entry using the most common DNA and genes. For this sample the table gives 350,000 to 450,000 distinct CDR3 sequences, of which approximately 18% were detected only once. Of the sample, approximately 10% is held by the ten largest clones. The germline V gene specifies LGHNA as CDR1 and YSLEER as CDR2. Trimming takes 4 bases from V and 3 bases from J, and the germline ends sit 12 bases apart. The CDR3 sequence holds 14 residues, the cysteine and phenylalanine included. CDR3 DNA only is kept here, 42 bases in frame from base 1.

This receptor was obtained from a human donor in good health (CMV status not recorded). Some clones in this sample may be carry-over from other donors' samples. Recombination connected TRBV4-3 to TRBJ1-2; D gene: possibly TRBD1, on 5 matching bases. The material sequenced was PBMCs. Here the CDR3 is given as CASSPRQNDYGYTF. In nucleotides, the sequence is TGCGCCAGCAGCCCAAGACAGAACGACTATGGCTACACCTTC.